The 8 T cell receptor beta chains below all came from one sample that was sequenced in a study of T-cell reconstitution after alpha-beta-depleted transplantation in children. As it was prepared, the TCRbeta library received unique molecular identifiers. TCRdb recomputed calls from the PCR reads with MiXCR, one row per CDR3 protein. This sample has about 98,000 distinct CDR3 sequences, with 23% found just once. Sample: PBMCs, taken before TCRalphabeta/CD19-depleted stem cell transplant. All receptors come from a boy between 2 and 10 years old with acute lymphoblastic leukemia, due to receive a stem cell transplant.

This clonotype came up a few times. V gene TRBV9 combines with J gene TRBJ2-3, with D hard to call. The CDR3 is 16 amino acids. Germline CDR1 SGDLS, CDR2 YYNGEE. Trimming took off 0 bases at V and 0 bases at J, with 11 bases between the two ends. DNA of the CDR3: TGTGCCAGCAGCGTAGGAAGGACCTCTAGCACAGATACGCAGTATTTT. This gives the protein CASSVGRTSSTDTQYF.

This clonotype turned up a few times. The chain is built from TRBV7-2 and TRBJ2-7, with TRBD1 matching over 7 bases. Germline V lookup: CDR1 SGHTA, CDR2 FQGNSA. There are 15 residues in the CDR3. V trimming: 4 bases; J trimming: 2 bases; junction bases outside the gene matches: 8. This CDR3 reads CASSYMTGKPYEQYF. As DNA, the CDR3 is TGTGCCAGCAGCTACATGACAGGGAAACCCTACGAGCAGTACTTC.

Comment on this clonotype: Germline is not matched at one junction end, which may reflect a read error. This chain joins TRBV28 and TRBJ1-2; D gene ambiguous. Germline V gene sequence: CDR1 MDHEN, CDR2 SYDVKM. The CDR3 is 11 amino acids. CDR3 in amino acids: CASSLFRILVF. CDR3 nucleotides: TGTGCCAGCAGTTTGTTCCGGATATTGGTTTTC.

This clonotype was counted only a few times. The chain couples TRBV29-1 to TRBJ2-5; 7 bases align to TRBD2. CDR3 length equals 13 residues. The junction had 8 bases not matched to a gene; V was cut back by 3 bases and J by 7 bases. CDR1 SQVTM and CDR2 ANQGSEA come from the germline V gene. In nucleotides, the CDR3 is TGCAGCGTTGATGCTAGCGGAAGTGGGACCCAGTACTTC. Its protein product is CSVDASGSGTQYF.

This clonotype has a handful of counts. The V and J genes are TRBV9 and TRBJ2-6; D unclear. Trimming left V 0 bases short and J 4 bases short, with 8 bases between. Germline V gives CDR1 SGDLS, CDR2 YYNGEE. The CDR3 runs to 15 residues. The CDR3 bases are TGTGCCAGCAGCGTAGATGGATCCGGGGCCAACGTCCTGACTTTC. Translation gives CASSVDGSGANVLTF.

This clonotype was recorded a few times. The V call is TRBV27, the J call TRBJ2-7; 14 nucleotides align to TRBD2. Per germline, CDR1 MNHEY and CDR2 SMNVEV (reference sequence). CDR3 length equals 15 residues. Losses at the gene ends were 5 bases for V and 6 bases for J; bases not matched to a gene: 6. CDR3 DNA sequence: TGTGCCAGCAGTGCGGGACTAGCGGGAGTTTCCGAGCAGTACTTC. Translating gives CASSAGLAGVSEQYF.

This chain connects TRBV10-3 to TRBJ1-6, with D unresolved. CDR3 size: 15 residues. Germline loops: CDR1 ENHRY, CDR2 SYGVKD. V was trimmed by 0 bases and J by 7 bases, leaving 10 bases between them. This CDR3 reads CAISESGRRNSPLHF. CDR3 in DNA: TGTGCCATCAGTGAGTCCGGCAGGCGGAATTCACCCCTCCACTTT.

This clonotype was recorded a few times. The chain joins TRBV20-1 to TRBJ2-7; unclear D gene. Germline CDR1 is DFQATT and CDR2 is SNEGSKA (reference sequence). Trimming left V 7 bases short and J 3 bases short, with 10 bases between. CDR3 size: 11 residues. CDR3 region: CSGQQVYEQYF. CDR3 nucleotides: TGCAGTGGGCAGCAAGTCTACGAGCAGTACTTC.